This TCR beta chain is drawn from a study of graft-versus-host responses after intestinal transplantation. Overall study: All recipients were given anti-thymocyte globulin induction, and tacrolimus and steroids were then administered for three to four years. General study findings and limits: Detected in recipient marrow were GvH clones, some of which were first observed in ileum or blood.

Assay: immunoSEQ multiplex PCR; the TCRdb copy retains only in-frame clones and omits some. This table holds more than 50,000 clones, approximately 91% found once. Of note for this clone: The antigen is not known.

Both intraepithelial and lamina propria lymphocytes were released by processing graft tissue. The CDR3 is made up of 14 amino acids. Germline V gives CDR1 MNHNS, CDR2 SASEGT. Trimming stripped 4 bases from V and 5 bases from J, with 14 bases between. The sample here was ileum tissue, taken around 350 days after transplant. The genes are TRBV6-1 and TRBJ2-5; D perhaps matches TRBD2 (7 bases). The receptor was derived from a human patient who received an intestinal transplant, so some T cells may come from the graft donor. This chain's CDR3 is CASSVGGAGETQYF. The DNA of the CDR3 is TGTGCCAGCAGTGTTGGGGGGGCGGGGGAGACCCAGTACTTC.